Listed here are 4 T cell receptor beta chains from one sample, sequenced in a study of blood T cell repertoires in COVID-19. Assay used: immunoSEQ multiplex PCR; TCRdb lists only in-frame clones, some missing. The sample holds more than 30,000 clones, around 89% seen once. The specimen sequenced was peripheral blood. All receptors come from a man aged 55-75 years with active COVID-19.

V gene TRBV4-3 combines with J gene TRBJ1-1; D gene uncertain. The CDR3 loop spans 15 amino acids. Germline CDR1 and CDR2: LGHNA and YSLEER. V was clipped by 0 bases and J by 1 base, with 9 bases between them. The CDR3 bases are TGCGCCAGCAGCCAAGATTGGGAGGGGAACACTGAAGCTTTCTTT. It is translated as CASSQDWEGNTEAFF.

This chain links TRBV3-1 (or the pseudogene TRBV3-2) with TRBJ2-3; no definite D call. V lost 6 bases and J lost 4, with 11 bases in between. Germline V gives CDR1 LGHDT, CDR2 YNNKEL (reference sequence). The length of the CDR3 is 13 residues. The CDR3 region has the DNA TGTGCCAGCAGGCAGCTAGGTGCAGATACGCAGTATTTT. Residues: CASRQLGADTQYF.

This sequence joins TRBV10-3 and TRBJ1-1; TRBD1 might be the D (6 bases). The CDR3 spans 12 residues. Germline CDR1 reads ENHRY; CDR2 reads SYGVKD. The ends were cut back, 11 bases at V and 4 bases at J, with 14 bases in the middle. The CDR3 sequence: CAAGQYLTEAFF. The CDR3 nucleotides read TGTGCCGCAGGACAGTACCTCACTGAAGCTTTCTTT.

The genes are TRBV11-2 and TRBJ2-3, with TRBD1 as a possible D gene (5 bases). The V and J ends lost 3 bases and 2 bases respectively, with 15 bases between them. The CDR3 has 16 residues. Germline CDR1 and CDR2: SGHAT and FQNNGV. CDR3 nucleotide sequence: TGTGCCAGCAGCTTTGGGGCCGCCCTGGTCACAGATACGCAGTATTTT. Amino acid sequence: CASSFGAALVTDTQYF.